The next 18 T cell receptor beta chains were all read from a single sample in a study of cytomegalovirus exposure and HLA in healthy donors. Primers for the PCR totalled 60 Vbeta and 13 Jbeta. Measured with immunoSEQ multiplex PCR; TCRdb has only the in-frame clones, and not every one. The table shows around 120,000 clones, with around two thirds occurring only once. Sequencing used PBMCs. These receptors came from a woman between 35 and 50 years old in good health and CMV-seropositive.

This clone was recorded only once. The chain has TRBV4-3 and TRBJ2-3; D possibly corresponds to TRBD2 (5 bases). CDR1 is LGHNA, CDR2 YSLEER, per germline. V lost 0 bases and J 5 bases, leaving 15 bases between the germline ends. The CDR3 consists of 16 residues. In DNA form, the CDR3 reads TGCGCCAGCAGCCAAGATTTACGGGGTTACGGAGATACGCAGTATTTT. Protein: CASSQDLRGYGDTQYF.

The chain joins TRBV5-1 to TRBJ2-1, with 8 nucleotides matching TRBD2. This CDR3 has 15 amino acids. Germline lookup yields CDR1 SGHRS and CDR2 YFSETQ. V lost 6 bases to trimming and J lost 7 bases; unmatched junction nucleotides: 12. CDR3 DNA sequence: TGCGCCAGCAAAGCGGGAGCACCCATCTGGAATGAGCAGTTCTTC. Translated, it gives CASKAGAPIWNEQFF.

Points on this clone: Other DNA sequences from this sample encode an identical CDR3 as well. The chain couples TRBV4-3 to TRBJ2-7, with 7 bases lining up with TRBD1. The length of the CDR3 is 16 residues. V trimming: 0 bases; J trimming: 4 bases; junction bases outside the gene matches: 9. CDR1 and CDR2 from the germline V gene are LGHNA and YSLEER. CDR3 residues: CASSQEQGGVIYEQYF. CDR3 nucleotide sequence: TGCGCCAGCAGCCAAGAGCAAGGGGGCGTAATTTACGAGCAGTACTTC.

The CDR3 sequence: CAISDLTGGSYNEQFF. CDR3 in DNA: TGTGCCATCAGTGACCTTACGGGGGGCTCCTACAATGAGCAGTTCTTC. The chain has TRBV10-3 and TRBJ2-1, with 7 bases aligning to TRBD2. CDR1 is ENHRY, CDR2 SYGVKD, per germline. V gave up 3 bases and J gave up 0 bases; unmatched junction bases: 5. This CDR3 region has 16 residues.

The chain is built from TRBV11-2 and TRBJ2-5; 10 positions match TRBD2. V lost 5 bases to trimming and J lost 5 bases; unmatched junction nucleotides: 5. Germline CDR1 and CDR2: SGHAT and FQNNGV. This CDR3 is built from 14 residues. Here the CDR3 DNA reads TGTGCCAGCAGCCGTTCGACTAGCGGGGAGACCCAGTACTTC. As protein: CASSRSTSGETQYF. The full variable domain, completed using reference TRBV11-2 and TRBJ2-5, is EAGVAQSPRYKIIEKRQSVAFWCNPISGHATLYWYQQILGQGPKLLIQFQNNGVVDDSQLPKDRFSAERLKGVDSTLKIQPAKLEDSAVYLCASSRSTSGETQYFGPGTRLLVL.

V and J are TRBV2 and TRBJ1-5; the match to TRBD1 covers 8 bases. The germline gives CDR1 SNHLY, CDR2 FYNNEI. Trimming at V came to 6 bases and at J to 6 bases, leaving 13 bases not matched to a gene. This CDR3 contains 16 residues. The CDR3 DNA follows: TGTGCCAGCAGGGCCGGGCGGACAGGGTGGGTTCAGCCCCAGCATTTT. It specifies CASRAGRTGWVQPQHF.

V usage is TRBV7-9 and J usage is TRBJ1-2; tentatively, D is TRBD1 (5 bases). Germline-derived CDR1 and CDR2 are SEHNR and FQNEAQ (reference sequence). V gave up 3 bases and J gave up 4 bases, with 6 bases separating them. The length of the CDR3 is 12 residues. The CDR3 region has the DNA TGTGCCAGCAGCTTCGACAGCTATGGCTACACCTTC. Its translation is CASSFDSYGYTF. Looking up the rest from reference TRBV7-9 and TRBJ1-2 gives the full variable domain: DTGVSQNPRHKITKRGQNVTFRCDPISEHNRLYWYRQTLGQGPEFLTYFQNEAQLEKSRLLSDRFSAERPKGSFSTLEIQRTEQGDSAMYLCASSFDSYGYTFGSGTRLTVV.

The rearrangement uses TRBV29-1 and TRBJ2-1; 11 bases are a match to TRBD2. The CDR3 consists of 14 residues. Germline CDR1 reads SQVTM; CDR2 reads ANQGSEA. V dropped 7 bases and J dropped 7; count of bases not matched to a gene: 9. CDR3 sequence reads: CSARVAGGRNEQFF. CDR3 nucleotide sequence: TGCAGCGCCCGGGTAGCGGGAGGGAGGAATGAGCAGTTCTTC.

The V call is TRBV4-1, the J call TRBJ1-3; 10 bases agree with TRBD1. Germline CDR1 MGHRA, CDR2 YSYEKL. The CDR3 runs 16 residues. V gave up 2 bases and J gave up 8 bases; unmatched junction bases: 9. CDR3 protein: CASSQLETGGAYTIYF. In DNA form, the CDR3 reads TGCGCCAGCAGCCAACTCGAGACAGGGGGCGCATACACCATATATTTT.

The V gene is TRBV27, the J gene TRBJ1-5; D is uncertain. V dropped 6 bases and J dropped 0 bases, with 12 bases sitting between them. CDR3 length equals 15 residues. Germline-derived CDR1 and CDR2 are MNHEY and SMNVEV (reference sequence). The CDR3 loop reads CASRVAQHSNQPQHF. The CDR3 bases are TGTGCCAGCAGAGTTGCACAACATAGCAATCAGCCCCAGCATTTT.

There are a few counts of this clone. V is TRBV4-3 and J is TRBJ1-1; a weak D match, TRBD1 (6 bases). Germline CDR1 is LGHNA and CDR2 is YSLEER. This CDR3 has 14 residues. The V end was cut by 0 bases, the J end by 4 bases, with 9 bases between. CDR3 sequence: CASSQEQGTTEAFF. CDR3 nucleotide sequence: TGCGCCAGCAGCCAAGAGCAGGGGACCACTGAAGCTTTCTTT.

The CDR3 DNA reads as TGTGCCAGCTCACCACCGTCCGTCTACGAGCAGTACTTC. Translating it yields CASSPPSVYEQYF. V is TRBV18 and J is TRBJ2-7, with unresolved D. V gave up 0 bases and J gave up 3 bases, with 6 bases separating them. This CDR3 is built from 13 residues. Looked up from germline, CDR1 is KGHSH and CDR2 is LQKENI.

The J gene is TRBJ2-7, the V gene TRBV2; 10 nucleotides agree with TRBD2. Germline V lookup: CDR1 SNHLY, CDR2 FYNNEI. Trimming removed 2 bases from V and 5 bases from J; junction bases left unmatched: 3. The CDR3 loop spans 14 amino acids. CDR3 sequence (DNA): TGTGCCAGCAGTGAAAGGCTAGCGGGAGACGAGCAGTACTTC. It encodes CASSERLAGDEQYF.

The chain carries TRBV28 and TRBJ2-2, with D possibly TRBD2 on 6 matching bases. The length of the CDR3 is 21 residues. Germline lookup yields CDR1 MDHEN and CDR2 SYDVKM. The V end was cut by 1 base, the J end by 1 base, with 25 bases between. The CDR3 DNA reads TGTGCCAGCAGTTTATATACGGGGTACGGGAGCTTACATGTGAACACCGGGGAGCTGTTTTTT. Translation gives CASSLYTGYGSLHVNTGELFF.

The J gene is TRBJ2-7, the V gene TRBV5-1; TRBD1 aligns across 7 bases. The J segment lost 3 bases and the V segment lost 0 bases, leaving 3 bases of the junction unmatched. CDR1 and CDR2 from the germline V gene are SGHRS and YFSETQ. The CDR3 runs to 14 residues. CDR3 amino acids: CASSLVPGGYEQYF. As DNA, the CDR3 is TGCGCCAGCAGCTTGGTCCCAGGGGGCTACGAGCAGTACTTC.

This chain uses TRBV5-4 with TRBJ1-5; perhaps TRBD1 as D (6 bases). Trimming stripped 1 base from V and 5 bases from J, with 10 bases between. Germline V lookup: CDR1 SGHNT, CDR2 YYREEE (reference sequence). There are 14 residues in the CDR3. CDR3 residues: CASSLFGGHQPQHF. In DNA form, the CDR3 reads TGTGCCAGCAGCTTGTTCGGGGGGCATCAGCCCCAGCATTTT.

This clone was observed once. This rearrangement joins TRBV28 to TRBJ2-7; 7 positions agree with TRBD1. The CDR3 has 13 residues. Per the germline V gene, CDR1 is MDHEN and CDR2 is SYDVKM. J was trimmed by 3 bases and V by 6 bases; bases with no gene match: 5. CDR3 sequence (DNA): TGTGCCAGCAGCCTACAGGGGTACTACGAGCAGTACTTC. Its translation is CASSLQGYYEQYF.

The V call is TRBV4-1, the J call TRBJ2-5, with D maybe TRBD2 (5 bases). CDR1 is MGHRA and CDR2 is YSYEKL in the germline V gene. The CDR3 is 16 amino acids. Trimming removed 4 bases at V and 2 bases at J, with 17 bases between. The CDR3 nucleotides read TGCGCCAGCAGCCCCAAATCGGCTAGCAGACAAGAGACCCAGTACTTC. This gives the protein CASSPKSASRQETQYF.